This TCR beta chain was identified in a study of shared clonotypes between healthy human individuals. Study-wide results and limits: Naive subsets generally had larger estimated richness than memory subsets.

The healthy adult donors were HIV-negative and reported no recent acute infections or vaccinations. This CDR3 contains 15 residues. Trimming stripped 1 base from V and 4 bases from J, with 14 bases between. The V gene's germline CDR1 is KGHSH and CDR2 LQKENI. Details on this clone: Its antigen is undetermined.

TCRdb keeps only in-frame clones here, not all; method: immunoSEQ multiplex PCR. Altogether a few million clones are present, roughly nine tenths being singletons, with the ten largest covering over 0.12%. The specimen was naive CD4+ T cells sorted from blood. Subset of the sample: CD45RA+ positively selected. The clonotype originates from a man in his late teens or twenties in good health. The chain couples TRBV18 to TRBJ2-7; D might be TRBD1 (5 bases). CDR3 sequence reads: CASSPLGAQGYEQYF. In DNA form, the CDR3 reads TGTGCCAGCTCACCACTGGGTGCCCAGGGATACGAGCAGTACTTC.